One sample yielded the 14 T cell receptor beta chains listed below, sequenced in a study of T cells after posttransplantation cyclophosphamide. Assay: immunoSEQ multiplex PCR; the TCRdb copy retains only in-frame clones and omits some. The sample yields roughly 9,200 clones, nearly 90% seen once. Sequencing was performed on memory CD4+ T cells sorted from PBMCs. The source of these receptors is a woman aged 55-70 years in good health, CMV-negative, and a related stem cell transplant donor.

The chain links TRBV5-4 to TRBJ2-5; TRBD2 matches 10 bases. Unmatched junction bases numbered 11, after V lost 4 bases and J lost 5 bases. This CDR3 has 16 amino acids. CDR1 SGHNT and CDR2 YYREEE come from the germline V gene (reference sequence). The CDR3, as DNA: TGTGCCAGCAGCCGGACTAGCGGCCTACGAGGGGAGACCCAGTACTTC. This gives the protein CASSRTSGLRGETQYF.

The chain is built from TRBV7-8 and TRBJ2-2; 7 positions match TRBD2. Germline trimming cut 8 bases from V and 2 bases from J; bases unmatched to any gene: 2. This CDR3 spans 13 amino acids. Germline CDR1 is SGHVS and CDR2 is FQNEAQ. The CDR3 sequence: CASRGSNTGELFF. The CDR3 bases are TGTGCCAGCCGCGGGAGTAACACCGGGGAGCTGTTTTTT.

The rearrangement links TRBV5-1 to TRBJ1-1; no clear D. This CDR3 contains 15 residues. Trimming stripped 3 bases from V and 3 bases from J, with 15 bases between. In germline, CDR1 is SGHRS, CDR2 YFSETQ. CDR3 residues: CASSWLGSGDTEAFF. Written as DNA, the CDR3 is TGCGCCAGCAGCTGGCTCGGAAGCGGGGACACTGAAGCTTTCTTT.

Regarding this clone: One end of the junction is discordant with germline, which a read error may explain. In the same sample, other DNA sequences code for this CDR3. The rearrangement uses TRBV7-7 and TRBJ1-6; no firm D call. This CDR3 is built from 13 residues. Germline lookup yields CDR1 SSHAT and CDR2 FNYEAQ (reference sequence). The CDR3 DNA reads TGTGCTAGCAGCCCACAGATCAATTCCCCCCTCCACTTT. Its protein product is CASSPQINSPLHF. The full variable domain, in which reference TRBV7-7 and TRBJ1-6 provide the parts outside the CDR3, is GAGVSQSPRYKVTKRGQDVTLRCDPISSHATLYWYQQALGQGPEFLTYFNYEAQPDKSGLPSDRFSAERPEGSISTLTIQRTEQRDSAMYRCASSPQINSPLHFGNGTRLTVT.

CDR3 coding DNA: TGTGCCAGTCGGACCAAAGAGACAGTGGGCGTCCTGACTTTC. Encoded protein: CASRTKETVGVLTF. The chain couples TRBV7-9 to TRBJ2-6, with TRBD1 as a possible D gene (5 bases). Germline lookup yields CDR1 SEHNR and CDR2 FQNEAQ (reference sequence). The CDR3 loop spans 14 amino acids. V lost 9 bases, J lost 12 bases, and 21 bases lay in between.

The V gene is TRBV10-3, the J gene TRBJ1-1, with no clear D. The CDR3 extends over 13 amino acids. With 10 bases removed from V and 0 bases from J, the gap between germline ends came to 12 bases. In germline, CDR1 is ENHRY, CDR2 SYGVKD. The CDR3 coding sequence is TGTGCCACCTGGGAGAAACTGAACACTGAAGCTTTCTTT. This gives the protein CATWEKLNTEAFF.

The chain recombines TRBV7-8 with TRBJ1-2; the D gene is possibly TRBD1 (6 bases). V was trimmed by 0 bases and J by 4 bases, leaving 12 bases between them. The CDR3 has 15 residues. CDR1 and CDR2 (germline): SGHVS, FQNEAQ. The CDR3 sequence: CASSLAGGGSYGYTF. The CDR3 coding sequence is TGTGCCAGCAGCTTAGCGGGGGGGGGCTCCTATGGCTACACCTTC.

This clone was seen a few times. The V gene is TRBV7-9, the J gene TRBJ1-6, with unresolved D. The CDR3 extends over 15 amino acids. Trimming shortened V by 1 base and J by 0 bases, and 4 bases separated the two germline ends. CDR1 is SEHNR and CDR2 is FQNEAQ in the germline V gene (reference sequence). The CDR3 region has the DNA TGTGCCAGCAGCTTAGACAGCTCCTATAATTCACCCCTCCACTTT. It encodes CASSLDSSYNSPLHF. The full variable domain, with the rest looked up from reference TRBV7-9 and TRBJ1-6, is DTGVSQNPRHKITKRGQNVTFRCDPISEHNRLYWYRQTLGQGPEFLTYFQNEAQLEKSRLLSDRFSAERPKGSFSTLEIQRTEQGDSAMYLCASSLDSSYNSPLHFGNGTRLTVT.

The chain is built from TRBV11-1 and TRBJ1-4, with D tentatively TRBD1 (6 bases). Germline CDR1 SGHAT, CDR2 FQDESV (reference sequence). Trimming pared 5 bases from V and 6 bases from J, leaving 13 bases between. This CDR3 region has 14 residues. DNA for the CDR3: TGTGCCAGCAGCCGGGCCCCAGGGGATGAAAAACTGTTTTTT. Translating it yields CASSRAPGDEKLFF.

This clone has a handful of counts. The V gene is TRBV6-5, the J gene TRBJ1-1, with D possibly TRBD1 on 6 matching bases. The CDR3 is 13 residues long. Deletions cut 6 bases from V and 8 bases from J, with 16 bases between. The germline CDR1 and CDR2 sequences are MNHEY and SVGAGI. The CDR3 region has the DNA TGTGCCAGCAGCAATGGATGGACAGCCGAAGCTTTCTTT. This sequence encodes CASSNGWTAEAFF.

V gene TRBV4-2 combines with J gene TRBJ2-7, with D possibly being TRBD2 (5 bases). V lost 1 base, J lost 6 bases, and 7 bases lay in between. The CDR3 sequence is 12 residues long. Germline-derived CDR1 and CDR2 are LGHNA and YNFKEQ. CDR3 protein: CASSQVGSEQYF. As DNA, the CDR3 is TGTGCCAGCAGCCAAGTGGGGAGCGAGCAGTACTTC.

This chain connects TRBV5-4 to TRBJ2-3; D may be TRBD2 (5 bases). The CDR3 consists of 16 residues. Germline lookup yields CDR1 SGHNT and CDR2 YYREEE (reference sequence). Trimming pared 2 bases from V and 1 base from J, leaving 14 bases between. CDR3 sequence reads: CASSFGTLGGTDTQYF. CDR3 bases: TGTGCCAGCAGCTTTGGCACCCTCGGGGGCACAGATACGCAGTATTTT.

J is TRBJ2-7 and V is TRBV5-6; D is perhaps TRBD1 (8 bases). The V end lost 4 bases, the J end lost 5 bases, and 22 bases lay between the germline ends. Germline V gene lookup returns CDR1 SGHDT and CDR2 YYEEEE. The CDR3 is made up of 16 amino acids. The CDR3 reads CASSAPINRGRDEQYV. The CDR3 DNA follows: TGTGCCAGCAGCGCGCCAATTAACAGGGGGAGGGACGAGCAGTACGTC.

The J gene is TRBJ2-7, the V gene TRBV27, with 14 bases that match TRBD2. V was pared by 5 bases and J by 7 bases, with 4 bases of the junction left unmatched. The length of the CDR3 is 14 residues. From germline, CDR1 is MNHEY and CDR2 SMNVEV (reference sequence). CDR3 DNA sequence: TGTGCCAGCAGTCTGGGACTAGCGGGAGATGAGCAGTACTTC. The encoded protein is CASSLGLAGDEQYF.